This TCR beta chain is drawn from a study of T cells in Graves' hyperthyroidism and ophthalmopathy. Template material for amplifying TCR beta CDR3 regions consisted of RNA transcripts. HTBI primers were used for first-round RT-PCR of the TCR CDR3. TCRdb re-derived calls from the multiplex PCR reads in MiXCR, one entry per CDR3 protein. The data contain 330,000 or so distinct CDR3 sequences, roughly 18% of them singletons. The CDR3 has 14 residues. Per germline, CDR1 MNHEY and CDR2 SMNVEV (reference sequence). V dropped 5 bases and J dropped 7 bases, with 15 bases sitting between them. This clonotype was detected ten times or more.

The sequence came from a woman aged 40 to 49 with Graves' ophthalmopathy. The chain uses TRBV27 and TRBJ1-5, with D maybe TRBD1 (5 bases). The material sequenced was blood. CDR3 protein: CASSLGGYGQPQHF. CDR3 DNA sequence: TGTGCCAGCAGTCTGGGGGGGTACGGGCAGCCCCAGCATTTT.